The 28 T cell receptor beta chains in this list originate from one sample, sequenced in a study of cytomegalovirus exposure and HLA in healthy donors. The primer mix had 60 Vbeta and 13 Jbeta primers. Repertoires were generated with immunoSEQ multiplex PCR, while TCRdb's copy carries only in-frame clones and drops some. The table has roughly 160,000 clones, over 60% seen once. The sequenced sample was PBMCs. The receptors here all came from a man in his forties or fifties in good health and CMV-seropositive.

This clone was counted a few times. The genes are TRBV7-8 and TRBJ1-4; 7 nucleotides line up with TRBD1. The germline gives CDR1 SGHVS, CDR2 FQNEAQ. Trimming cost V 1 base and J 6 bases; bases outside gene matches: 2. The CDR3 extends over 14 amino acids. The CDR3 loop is CASSLGGGYEKLFF. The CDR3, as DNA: TGTGCCAGCAGCTTAGGAGGGGGCTATGAAAAACTGTTTTTT. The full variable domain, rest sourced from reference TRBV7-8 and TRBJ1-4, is GAGVSQSPRYKVAKRGQDVALRCDPISGHVSLFWYQQALGQGPEFLTYFQNEAQLDKSGLPSDRFFAERPEGSVSTLKIQRTQQEDSAVYLCASSLGGGYEKLFFGSGTQLSVL.

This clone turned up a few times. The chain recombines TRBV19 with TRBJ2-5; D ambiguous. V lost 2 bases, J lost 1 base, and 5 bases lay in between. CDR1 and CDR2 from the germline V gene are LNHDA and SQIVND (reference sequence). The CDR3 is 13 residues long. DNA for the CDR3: TGTGCCAGTAGTATAAGTAGCCAAGAGACCCAGTACTTC. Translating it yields CASSISSQETQYF.

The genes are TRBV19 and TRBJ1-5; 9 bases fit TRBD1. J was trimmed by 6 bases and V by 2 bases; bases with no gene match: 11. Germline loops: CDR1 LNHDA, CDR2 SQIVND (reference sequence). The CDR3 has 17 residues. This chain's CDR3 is CASSISSGQGSVQPQHF. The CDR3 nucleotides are TGTGCCAGTAGTATATCTTCGGGACAGGGAAGCGTTCAGCCCCAGCATTTT. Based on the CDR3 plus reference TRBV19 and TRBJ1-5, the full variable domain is DGGITQSPKYLFRKEGQNVTLSCEQNLNHDAMYWYRQDPGQGLRLIYYSQIVNDFQKGDIAEGYSVSREKKESFPLTVTSAQKNPTAFYLCASSISSGQGSVQPQHFGDGTRLSIL.

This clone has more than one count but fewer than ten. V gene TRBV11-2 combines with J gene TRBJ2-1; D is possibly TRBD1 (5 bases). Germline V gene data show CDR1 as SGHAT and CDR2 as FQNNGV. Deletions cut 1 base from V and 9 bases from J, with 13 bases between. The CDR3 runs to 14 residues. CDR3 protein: CASSLGGGSSEQFF. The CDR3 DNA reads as TGTGCCAGCAGCTTAGGGGGCGGTTCCAGTGAGCAGTTCTTC. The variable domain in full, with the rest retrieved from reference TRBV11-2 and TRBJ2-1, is EAGVAQSPRYKIIEKRQSVAFWCNPISGHATLYWYQQILGQGPKLLIQFQNNGVVDDSQLPKDRFSAERLKGVDSTLKIQPAKLEDSAVYLCASSLGGGSSEQFFGPGTRLTVL.

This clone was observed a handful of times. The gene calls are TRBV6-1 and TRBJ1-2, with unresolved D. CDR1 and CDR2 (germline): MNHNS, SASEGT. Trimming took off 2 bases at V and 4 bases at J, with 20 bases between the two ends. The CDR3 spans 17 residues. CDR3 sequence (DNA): TGTGCCAGCAGTGAACGAGGGCAGGCACCTCGGTCCTATGGCTACACCTTC. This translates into CASSERGQAPRSYGYTF.

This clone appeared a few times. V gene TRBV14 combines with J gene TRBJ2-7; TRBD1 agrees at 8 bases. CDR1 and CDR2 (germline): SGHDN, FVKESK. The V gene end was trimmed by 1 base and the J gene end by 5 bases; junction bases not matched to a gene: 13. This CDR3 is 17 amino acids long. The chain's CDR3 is CASSQVGAGTGRNEQYF. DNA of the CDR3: TGTGCCAGCAGCCAAGTCGGGGCCGGGACAGGACGAAACGAGCAGTACTTC.

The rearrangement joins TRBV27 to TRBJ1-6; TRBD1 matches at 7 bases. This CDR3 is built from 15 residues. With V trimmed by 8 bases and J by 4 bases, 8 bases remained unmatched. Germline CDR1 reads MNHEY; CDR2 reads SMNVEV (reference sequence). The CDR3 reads CASGQTGSYNSPLHF. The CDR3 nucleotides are TGTGCCAGCGGTCAGACAGGGTCATATAATTCACCCCTCCACTTT.

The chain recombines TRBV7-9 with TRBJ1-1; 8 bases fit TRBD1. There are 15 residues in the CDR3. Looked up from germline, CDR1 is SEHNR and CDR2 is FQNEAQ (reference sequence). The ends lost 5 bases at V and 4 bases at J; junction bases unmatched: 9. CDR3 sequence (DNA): TGTGCCAGCAGCACCGGACAGGGTCTGGGCACTGAAGCTTTCTTT. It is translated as CASSTGQGLGTEAFF.

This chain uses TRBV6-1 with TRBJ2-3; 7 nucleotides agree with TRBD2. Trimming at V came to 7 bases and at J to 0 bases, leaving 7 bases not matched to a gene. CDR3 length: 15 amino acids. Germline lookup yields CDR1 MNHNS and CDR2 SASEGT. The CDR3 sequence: CASIPGGESTDTQYF. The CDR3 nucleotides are TGTGCCAGCATTCCGGGGGGAGAAAGCACAGATACGCAGTATTTT.

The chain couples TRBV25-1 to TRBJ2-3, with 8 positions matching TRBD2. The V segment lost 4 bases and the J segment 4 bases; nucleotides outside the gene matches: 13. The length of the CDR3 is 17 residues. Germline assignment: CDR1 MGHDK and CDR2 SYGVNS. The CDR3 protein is CASSGLLGLVGSDTQYF. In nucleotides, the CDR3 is TGTGCCAGCAGTGGGCTTCTGGGACTAGTTGGGTCAGATACGCAGTATTTT.

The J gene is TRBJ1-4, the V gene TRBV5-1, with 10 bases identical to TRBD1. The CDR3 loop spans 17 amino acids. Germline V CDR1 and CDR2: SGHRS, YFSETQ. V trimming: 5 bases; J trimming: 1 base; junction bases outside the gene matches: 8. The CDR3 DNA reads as TGCGCCAGCAGTAGGACAGGGGGTCTTGTAACTAATGAAAAACTGTTTTTT. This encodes CASSRTGGLVTNEKLFF.

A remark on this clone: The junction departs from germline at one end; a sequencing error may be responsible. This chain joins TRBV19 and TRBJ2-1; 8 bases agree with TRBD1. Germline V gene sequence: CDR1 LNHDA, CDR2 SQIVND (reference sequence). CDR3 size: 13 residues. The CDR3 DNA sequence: TGTGCCAGTAGTGTAGACAGGGGATCTATCGTAATCTTC. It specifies CASSVDRGSIVIF.

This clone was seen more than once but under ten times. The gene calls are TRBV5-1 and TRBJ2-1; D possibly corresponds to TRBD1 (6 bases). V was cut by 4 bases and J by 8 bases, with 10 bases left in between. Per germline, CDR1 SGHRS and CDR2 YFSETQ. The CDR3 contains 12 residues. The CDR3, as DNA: TGCGCCAGCAGCATACAGGGTTATGAGCAGTTCTTC. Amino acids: CASSIQGYEQFF.

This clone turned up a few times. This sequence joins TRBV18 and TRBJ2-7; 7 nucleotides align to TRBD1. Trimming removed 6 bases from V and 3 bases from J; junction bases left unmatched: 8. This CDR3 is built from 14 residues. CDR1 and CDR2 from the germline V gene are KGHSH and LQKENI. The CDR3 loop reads CASSHSDRVYEQYF. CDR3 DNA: TGTGCCAGCTCCCATTCAGACAGGGTCTACGAGCAGTACTTC.

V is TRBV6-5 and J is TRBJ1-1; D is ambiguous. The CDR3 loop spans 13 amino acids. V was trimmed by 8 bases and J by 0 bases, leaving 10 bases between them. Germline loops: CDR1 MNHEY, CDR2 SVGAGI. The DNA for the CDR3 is TGTGCCAGCCTCACGGGGATGAACACTGAAGCTTTCTTT. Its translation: CASLTGMNTEAFF.

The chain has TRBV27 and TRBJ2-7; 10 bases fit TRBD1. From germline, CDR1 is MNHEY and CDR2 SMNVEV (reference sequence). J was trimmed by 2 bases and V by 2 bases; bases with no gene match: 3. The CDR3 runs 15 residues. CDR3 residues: CASSLKGTGAYEQYV. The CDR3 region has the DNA TGTGCCAGCAGTTTAAAAGGGACAGGGGCCTACGAGCAGTACGTC.

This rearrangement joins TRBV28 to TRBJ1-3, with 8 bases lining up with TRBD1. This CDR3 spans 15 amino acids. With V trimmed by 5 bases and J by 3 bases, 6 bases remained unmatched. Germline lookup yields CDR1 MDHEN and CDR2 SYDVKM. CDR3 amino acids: CASSRRQGNGNTIYF. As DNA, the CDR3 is TGTGCCAGCAGTCGGAGACAGGGGAATGGAAACACCATATATTTT.

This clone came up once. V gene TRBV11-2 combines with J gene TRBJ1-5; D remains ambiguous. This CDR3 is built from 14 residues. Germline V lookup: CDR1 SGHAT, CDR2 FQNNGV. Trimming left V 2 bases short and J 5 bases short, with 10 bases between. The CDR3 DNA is TGTGCCAGCAGCTTATCCCGGTCCGATCAGCCCCAGCATTTT. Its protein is CASSLSRSDQPQHF.

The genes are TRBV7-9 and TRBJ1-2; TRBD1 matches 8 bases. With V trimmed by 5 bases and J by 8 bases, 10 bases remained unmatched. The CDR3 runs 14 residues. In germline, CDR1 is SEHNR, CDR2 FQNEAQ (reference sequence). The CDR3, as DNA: TGTGCCAGCAGCGACACGGACAGGGCTCGGGGCTACACCTTC. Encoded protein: CASSDTDRARGYTF.

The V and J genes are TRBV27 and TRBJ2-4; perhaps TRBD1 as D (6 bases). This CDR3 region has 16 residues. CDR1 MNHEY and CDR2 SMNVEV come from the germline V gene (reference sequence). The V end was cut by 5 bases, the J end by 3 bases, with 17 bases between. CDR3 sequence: CASSTLGQGDKNIQYF. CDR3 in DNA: TGTGCCAGCAGTACCCTGGGACAAGGGGACAAAAACATTCAGTACTTC.

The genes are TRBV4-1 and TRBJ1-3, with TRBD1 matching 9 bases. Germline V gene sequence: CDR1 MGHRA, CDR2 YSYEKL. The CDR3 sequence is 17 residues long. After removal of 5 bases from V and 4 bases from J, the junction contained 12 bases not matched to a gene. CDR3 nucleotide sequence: TGCGCCAGCAGCACCCAACCGGACAGGGGAAAGGGAAACACCATATATTTT. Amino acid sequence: CASSTQPDRGKGNTIYF.

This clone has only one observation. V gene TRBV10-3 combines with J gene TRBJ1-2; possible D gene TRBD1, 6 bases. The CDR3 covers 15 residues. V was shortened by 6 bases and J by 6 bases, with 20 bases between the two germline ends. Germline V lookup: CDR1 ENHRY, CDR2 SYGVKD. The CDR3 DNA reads TGTGCCATCAGAGACAGGCGGCAGGGGAGTAATGGCTACACCTTC. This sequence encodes CAIRDRRQGSNGYTF.

CDR3 amino acids: CASSVVAGGNEAFF. The CDR3 DNA sequence: TGTGCCAGCAGCGTAGTGGCAGGGGGGAATGAAGCTTTCTTT. The chain is built from TRBV9 and TRBJ1-1; 7 positions agree with TRBD1. The CDR3 covers 14 residues. The ends lost 0 bases at V and 7 bases at J; junction bases unmatched: 6. CDR1 and CDR2 (germline): SGDLS, YYNGEE.

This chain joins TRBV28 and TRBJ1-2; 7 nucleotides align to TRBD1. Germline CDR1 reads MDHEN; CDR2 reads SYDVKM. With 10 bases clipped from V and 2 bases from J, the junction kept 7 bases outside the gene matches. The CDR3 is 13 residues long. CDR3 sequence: CATLGQTNYGYTF. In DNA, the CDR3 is TGTGCCACCCTGGGACAGACAAACTATGGCTACACCTTC.

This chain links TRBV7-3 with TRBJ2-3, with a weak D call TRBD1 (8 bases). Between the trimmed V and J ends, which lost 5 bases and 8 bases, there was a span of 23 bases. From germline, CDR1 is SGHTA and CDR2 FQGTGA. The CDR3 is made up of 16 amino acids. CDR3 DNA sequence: TGTGCCAGCAGCCCACAGGGGGGGGCTGTGGGGATTACGCAGTATTTT. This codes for CASSPQGGAVGITQYF.

CDR3 bases: TGTGCCAGCAGTTTCGGTCTCGTGAACACTGAAGCTTTCTTT. As protein: CASSFGLVNTEAFF. This rearrangement joins TRBV28 to TRBJ1-1; D call uncertain. This CDR3 is 14 amino acids long. Germline V gene data show CDR1 as MDHEN and CDR2 as SYDVKM. The germline V and J ends were trimmed by 3 bases and 0 bases, with 8 bases remaining between them.

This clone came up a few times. CDR3 coding DNA: TGTGCCATCAGGCCGGGACTAGCGGGGGGTGAGCAGTTCTTC. Protein product: CAIRPGLAGGEQFF. The rearrangement joins TRBV10-3 to TRBJ2-1; TRBD2 aligns across 15 bases. Germline CDR1 and CDR2: ENHRY and SYGVKD. Trimming cost V 6 bases and J 9 bases; bases outside gene matches: 3. This CDR3 has 14 amino acids.

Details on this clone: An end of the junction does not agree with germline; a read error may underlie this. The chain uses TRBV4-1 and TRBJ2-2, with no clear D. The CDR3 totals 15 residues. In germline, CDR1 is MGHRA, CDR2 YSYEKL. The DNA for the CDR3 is TGCGCCAGCACCCAATCTAGTTATGACACCGGGGAGCTGTTTTTT. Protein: CASTQSSYDTGELFF.